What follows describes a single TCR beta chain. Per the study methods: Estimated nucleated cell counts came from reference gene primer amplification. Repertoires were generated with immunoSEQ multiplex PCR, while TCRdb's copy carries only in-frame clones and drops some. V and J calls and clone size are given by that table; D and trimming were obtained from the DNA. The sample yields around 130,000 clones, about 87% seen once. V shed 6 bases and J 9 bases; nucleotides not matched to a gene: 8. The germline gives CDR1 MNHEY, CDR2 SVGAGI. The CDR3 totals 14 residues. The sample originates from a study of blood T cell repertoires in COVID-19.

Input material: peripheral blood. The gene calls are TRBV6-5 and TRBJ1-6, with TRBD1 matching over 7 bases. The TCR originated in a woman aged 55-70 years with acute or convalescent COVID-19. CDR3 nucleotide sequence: TGTGCCAGCAGGCCAAGGGGGCGGACTTCACCCCTCCACTTT. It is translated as CASRPRGRTSPLHF.